A selection of T cell receptor beta chains follows, all from one sample in a study of cytomegalovirus exposure and HLA in healthy donors. Assay: immunoSEQ multiplex PCR; the TCRdb copy retains only in-frame clones and omits some. The table shows about 120,000 clones, with less than 85% occurring only once. The specimen sequenced was PBMCs. The origin of the receptors is a man in his fifties in good health and CMV-seropositive. CDR3s include the opening cysteine and the closing phenylalanine or tryptophan. The order of the fields is V gene, J gene, D gene, clone size, CDR3 DNA, CDR3 protein. A D gene is named only where the DNA matches it firmly. The size of a clone is reported for some rows only, either as once, few or many, or as a class for expanded clones.

v_call: TRBV7-8; j_call: TRBJ1-2; d_call: .; clone_size: .; cdr3_nt: TGTGCCAGCAGCTCCGACAGATTAGCTAACTATGGCTACACCTTC; cdr3_aa: CASSSDRLANYGYTF
v_call: TRBV7-9; j_call: TRBJ2-7; d_call: TRBD2; clone_size: .; cdr3_nt: TGTGCCAGCAGTTGGGGGGCGGGAGGGGCGTACGAGCAGTACTTC; cdr3_aa: CASSWGAGGAYEQYF
v_call: TRBV6-5; j_call: TRBJ2-7; d_call: .; clone_size: .; cdr3_nt: TGTGCCAGCAGTTATAATAGACTCTACGAGCAGTACTTC; cdr3_aa: CASSYNRLYEQYF
v_call: TRBV18; j_call: TRBJ1-4; d_call: .; clone_size: few; cdr3_nt: TGTGCCAGCTCACCGGGGACACTAGTTAATGAAAAACTGTTTTTT; cdr3_aa: CASSPGTLVNEKLFF
v_call: TRBV7-2; j_call: TRBJ2-7; d_call: .; clone_size: .; cdr3_nt: TGTGCCAGCAGCTTAGGGGCAGCTTCCTACGAGCAGTACTTC; cdr3_aa: CASSLGAASYEQYF
v_call: TRBV19; j_call: TRBJ2-7; d_call: .; clone_size: .; cdr3_nt: TGTGCCAGTAGTCTGGGGCAGGGTTCGTACGAGCAGTACTTC; cdr3_aa: CASSLGQGSYEQYF
v_call: TRBV10-3; j_call: TRBJ1-2; d_call: TRBD1; clone_size: few; cdr3_nt: TGTGCCATCAGTGCGGGCAGGGGGGATGGCTACACCTTC; cdr3_aa: CAISAGRGDGYTF
v_call: TRBV19; j_call: TRBJ2-7; d_call: TRBD2; clone_size: .; cdr3_nt: TGTGCCAGTAGCCGAAGGGTGGGAGGGGATACCTACGAGCAGTACTTC; cdr3_aa: CASSRRVGGDTYEQYF
v_call: TRBV7-2; j_call: TRBJ2-2; d_call: TRBD2; clone_size: .; cdr3_nt: TGTGCCAGCAGCTTAAGGGCGGGAGTGGGTGCCGGGGAGCTGTTTTTT; cdr3_aa: CASSLRAGVGAGELFF
v_call: TRBV20-1; j_call: TRBJ2-1; d_call: .; clone_size: .; cdr3_nt: TGCAGTGCTAGACCGGATGAGCAGTTCTTC; cdr3_aa: CSARPDEQFF
v_call: TRBV6-5; j_call: TRBJ2-5; d_call: .; clone_size: .; cdr3_nt: TGTGCCAGCGGACCATTGGGACTCCAAGAGACCCAGTACTTC; cdr3_aa: CASGPLGLQETQYF
v_call: TRBV11-2; j_call: TRBJ1-4; d_call: .; clone_size: few; cdr3_nt: TGTGCCAGCAGCTTAGGGCGGGGGAGAGCAACTAATGAAAAACTGTTTTTT; cdr3_aa: CASSLGRGRATNEKLFF
v_call: TRBV5-4; j_call: TRBJ2-5; d_call: .; clone_size: .; cdr3_nt: TGTGCCAGCAGCTTTTCAACAGGGTGGGAGGAGACCCAGTACTTC; cdr3_aa: CASSFSTGWEETQYF
v_call: TRBV10-3; j_call: TRBJ2-5; d_call: TRBD2; clone_size: .; cdr3_nt: TGTGCCATCAGTGGTCCTAGCGGGGAAGAGACCCAGTACTTC; cdr3_aa: CAISGPSGEETQYF
v_call: TRBV4-1; j_call: TRBJ2-5; d_call: TRBD1; clone_size: .; cdr3_nt: TGCGCCAGCAGCAAGGGACAGGGTCAAGAGACCCAGTACTTC; cdr3_aa: CASSKGQGQETQYF
v_call: TRBV6-5; j_call: TRBJ1-2; d_call: .; clone_size: few; cdr3_nt: TGTGCCAGCAGTTACTCCGAAGCGACAGCAGTTGGCTACACCTTC; cdr3_aa: CASSYSEATAVGYTF
v_call: TRBV6-5; j_call: TRBJ2-3; d_call: .; clone_size: .; cdr3_nt: TGTGCCAGCAGTTATCGAGAGGGCCGTACAGATACGCAGTATTTT; cdr3_aa: CASSYREGRTDTQYF
v_call: TRBV5-1; j_call: TRBJ2-7; d_call: .; clone_size: .; cdr3_nt: TGCGCCAGCAGTAGAGGCTACGAGCAGTACTTC; cdr3_aa: CASSRGYEQYF
v_call: TRBV21-1; j_call: TRBJ2-7; d_call: .; clone_size: many; cdr3_nt: TGTGCCAGCAGCAAAGGGACAGGGGGCGAGCAGTACTTC; cdr3_aa: CASSKGTGGEQYF
v_call: TRBV5-4; j_call: TRBJ2-5; d_call: .; clone_size: once; cdr3_nt: TGTGCCAGCAGCTTGGATCCAGCGGCTCAAGAGACCCAGTACTTC; cdr3_aa: CASSLDPAAQETQYF